One and the same sample provided the 11 T cell receptor beta chains below, sequenced in a study of Graves' ophthalmopathy and Graves' hyperthyroidism. The authors amplified TCR beta CDR3 regions from RNA transcripts. Second-round multiplex PCR followed a first-round RT-PCR using HTBI primers. MiXCR, applied by TCRdb to the multiplex PCR reads, yields one record per CDR3 protein. The data hold around 1.1 million distinct CDR3 sequences, with about 36% observed a single time. The sample consisted of peripheral blood or thyroid tissue (not recorded which). The origin of the receptors is an adult man with Graves' hyperthyroidism.

Ten or more counts support this clonotype. This chain connects TRBV4-3 to TRBJ1-1; TRBD1 might be the D (5 bases). The length of the CDR3 is 13 residues. CDR1 is LGHNA, CDR2 YSLEER, per germline. V lost 4 bases and J lost 1, with 7 bases in between. The CDR3 sequence: CASSRDQNTEAFF. The CDR3 DNA sequence: TGCGCCAGCAGCCGGGACCAGAACACTGAAGCTTTCTTT.

This clonotype was observed a single time. V gene TRBV7-2 combines with J gene TRBJ1-2, with 7 bases identical to TRBD1. The CDR3 totals 18 residues. From germline, CDR1 is SGHTA and CDR2 FQGNSA. Trimming took 1 base from V and 6 from J; bases not matched to a gene: 17. CDR3 in amino acids: CASSLDPPGGSPGHGYTF. The DNA for the CDR3 is TGTGCCAGCAGCTTAGATCCCCCAGGGGGTTCCCCTGGGCATGGCTACACCTTC.

A few counts support this clonotype. The chain combines TRBV7-2 with TRBJ1-5, with a possible D match to TRBD1 (5 bases). CDR3 size: 15 residues. Germline-derived CDR1 and CDR2 are SGHTA and FQGNSA. V gave up 5 bases and J gave up 1 base, with 12 bases separating them. The CDR3: CASSVRGKSNQPQHF. CDR3 DNA: TGTGCCAGCAGCGTAAGGGGAAAGAGCAATCAGCCCCAGCATTTT.

This clonotype came up a few times. CDR3 sequence reads: CASRMDGGMGYTF. The DNA of the CDR3 is TGTGCCAGCAGGATGGACGGAGGGATGGGATACACCTTC. V is TRBV6-5 and J is TRBJ1-2; unclear D gene. The CDR3 extends over 13 amino acids. The V end was cut by 6 bases, the J end by 11 bases, with 19 bases between. Germline CDR1 and CDR2: MNHEY and SVGAGI.

Of note for this clonotype: A much larger clonotype is one base distant, so this may be a read error. The rearrangement uses TRBV12-3 or TRBV12-4 and TRBJ1-3; D possibly corresponds to TRBD1 (5 bases). CDR3 length equals 14 residues. V shed 11 bases and J shed 3 bases, with 17 bases lying between them. CDR3 protein: CAAAREGLGNTIYF. The DNA for the CDR3 is TGTGCCGCCGCCCGGGAGGGGCTTGGAAACACCATATATTTT.

Regarding this clonotype: A read error may be the cause here, since a much bigger clone is one base away. This chain joins TRBV20-1 and TRBJ1-1; 7 nucleotides line up with TRBD1. CDR1 is DFQATT, CDR2 SNEGSKA, per germline (reference sequence). The CDR3 sequence is 14 residues long. The chain's CDR3 is CGARQGRTNTEAFF. Here the CDR3 DNA reads TGCGGTGCTAGACAGGGACGGACGAACACTGAAGCTTTCTTT.

This clonotype was observed many times. V gene TRBV10-3 combines with J gene TRBJ1-3, with 7 bases aligning to TRBD1. J gave up 0 bases and V 5 bases, and 4 bases lay outside the gene matches. Germline assignment: CDR1 ENHRY and CDR2 SYGVKD. This CDR3 region has 15 residues. CDR3 sequence (DNA): TGTGCCATCAGTACACAGGGGATCTCTGGAAACACCATATATTTT. It translates to CAISTQGISGNTIYF.

CDR3 loop: CASSSGLSRDTQYF. The DNA for the CDR3 is TGTGCCAGCAGTTCAGGGCTTTCTCGGGATACCCAGTACTTC. The chain has TRBV6-5 and TRBJ2-5; possibly TRBD1 or TRBD2 for D (5 bases each). V was trimmed by 4 bases and J by 8 bases, leaving 17 bases between them. The CDR3 consists of 14 residues. CDR1 and CDR2 (germline): MNHEY, SVGAGI.

This clonotype was seen only once. V is TRBV2 and J is TRBJ1-4; perhaps TRBD1 as D (5 bases). There are 14 residues in the CDR3. V shed 6 bases and J shed 8 bases, with 16 bases lying between them. The germline gives CDR1 SNHLY, CDR2 FYNNEI. The CDR3 sequence: CASRGDAGKEKLFF. As DNA, the CDR3 is TGTGCCAGCAGGGGGGACGCGGGGAAAGAAAAACTGTTTTTT.

This clonotype has ten or more counts. The V gene is TRBV10-1, the J gene TRBJ2-7; either TRBD1 or TRBD2 may supply D (5 bases each). There are 13 residues in the CDR3. Germline V gene lookup returns CDR1 WNHNN and CDR2 SYGVQD (reference sequence). Trimming stripped 4 bases from V and 6 bases from J, with 13 bases between. The CDR3 coding sequence is TGCGCCAGCAGTGCCGGGACGGCGGGCGAGCAGTACTTC. Amino acid sequence: CASSAGTAGEQYF.

This clonotype was seen ten or more times. This chain joins TRBV7-9 and TRBJ2-6; D is perhaps TRBD1 or TRBD2 (6 bases each). Trimming took 4 bases from V and 0 from J, leaving 13 bases between them. Germline CDR1 and CDR2: SEHNR and FQNEAQ (reference sequence). The CDR3 loop spans 17 amino acids. The CDR3 sequence: CASSSPRGLSGANVLTF. For the CDR3, the DNA is TGTGCCAGCAGCTCCCCCAGGGGACTCTCTGGGGCCAACGTCCTGACTTTC.